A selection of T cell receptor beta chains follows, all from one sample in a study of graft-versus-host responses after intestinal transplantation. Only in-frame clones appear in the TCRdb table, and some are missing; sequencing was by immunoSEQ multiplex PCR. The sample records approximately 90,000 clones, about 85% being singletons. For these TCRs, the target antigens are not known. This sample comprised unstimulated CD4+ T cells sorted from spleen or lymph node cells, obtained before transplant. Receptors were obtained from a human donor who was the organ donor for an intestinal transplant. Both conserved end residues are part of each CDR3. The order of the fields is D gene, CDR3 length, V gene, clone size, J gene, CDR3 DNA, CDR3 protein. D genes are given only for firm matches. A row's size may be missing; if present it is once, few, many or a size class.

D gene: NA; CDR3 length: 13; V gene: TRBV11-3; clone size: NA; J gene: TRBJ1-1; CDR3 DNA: TGTGCCAGCAGCTTAGGTCGGGTCACTGAAGCTTTCTTT; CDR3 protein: CASSLGRVTEAFF
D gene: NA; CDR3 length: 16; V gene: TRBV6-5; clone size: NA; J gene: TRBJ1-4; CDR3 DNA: TGTGCCAGCAGTTACCGGCAGCTAACATCGGGAGAAAAACTGTTTTTT; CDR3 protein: CASSYRQLTSGEKLFF
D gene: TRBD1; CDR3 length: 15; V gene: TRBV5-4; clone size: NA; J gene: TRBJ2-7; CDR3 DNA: TGTGCCAGCAGCACCCGGACAGGGGAAACCTACGAGCAGTACTTC; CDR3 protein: CASSTRTGETYEQYF
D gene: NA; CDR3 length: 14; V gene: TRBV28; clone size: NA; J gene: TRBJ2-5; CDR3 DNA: TGTGCCAGCAGTCAACTTACAGGGACAGAGACCCAGTACTTC; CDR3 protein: CASSQLTGTETQYF
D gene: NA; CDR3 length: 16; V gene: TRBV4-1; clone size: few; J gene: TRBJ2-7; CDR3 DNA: TGCGCCAGCAGCCAAGTAGACCGGGCCGGGGTCTACGAGCAGTACTTC; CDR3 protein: CASSQVDRAGVYEQYF
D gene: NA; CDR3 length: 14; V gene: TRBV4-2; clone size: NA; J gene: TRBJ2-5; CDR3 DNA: TGTGCCAGCAGCCGCCCGGGTCACCAAGAGACCCAGTACTTC; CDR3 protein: CASSRPGHQETQYF
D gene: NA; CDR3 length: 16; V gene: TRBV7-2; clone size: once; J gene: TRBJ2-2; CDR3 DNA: TGTGCCAGCAGCTTAGACTCGACAGGGAACACCGGGGAGCTGTTTTTT; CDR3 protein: CASSLDSTGNTGELFF
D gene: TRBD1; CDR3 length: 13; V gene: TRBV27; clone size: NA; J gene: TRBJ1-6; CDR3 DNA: TGTGCCAGCCCTGGACAGGCCAATTCACCCCTCCACTTT; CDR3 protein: CASPGQANSPLHF
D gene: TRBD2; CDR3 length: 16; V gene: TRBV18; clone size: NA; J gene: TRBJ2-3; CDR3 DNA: TGTGCCAGCTCGTCAAGCGGGGGGGCTGGGCCAGATACGCAGTATTTT; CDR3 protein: CASSSSGGAGPDTQYF
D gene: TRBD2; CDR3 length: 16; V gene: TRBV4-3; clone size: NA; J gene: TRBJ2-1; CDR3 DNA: TGCGCCAGCAGCCTCCGGACTAGCGGATATTACAATGAGCAGTTCTTC; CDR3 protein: CASSLRTSGYYNEQFF
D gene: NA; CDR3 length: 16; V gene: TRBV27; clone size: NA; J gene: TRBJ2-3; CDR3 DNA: TGTGCCAGCAGCCCCCTCGGGAGACCCAACACAGATACGCAGTATTTT; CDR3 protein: CASSPLGRPNTDTQYF
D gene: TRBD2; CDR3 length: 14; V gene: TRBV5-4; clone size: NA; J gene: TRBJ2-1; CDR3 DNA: TGTGCCAGTAGTGAGAGCGGGGGGGAAGATGAGCAGTTCTTC; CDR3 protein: CASSESGGEDEQFF
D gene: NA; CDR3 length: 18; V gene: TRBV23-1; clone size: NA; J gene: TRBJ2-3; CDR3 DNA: TGCGCCAGCGCCTACCGTGTTCTAAACCAGGAGGGGACAGATACGCAGTATTTT; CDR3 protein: CASAYRVLNQEGTDTQYF
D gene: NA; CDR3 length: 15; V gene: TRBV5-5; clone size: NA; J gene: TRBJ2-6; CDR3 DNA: TGTGCCAGCAGCTTGTCGGGGTCTGGGGCCAACGTCCTGACTTTC; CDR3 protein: CASSLSGSGANVLTF
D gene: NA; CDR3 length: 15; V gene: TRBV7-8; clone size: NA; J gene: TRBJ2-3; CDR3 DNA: TGTGCCAGCAGCTTAGCGGCGGGGAACGCAGATACGCAGTATTTT; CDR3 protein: CASSLAAGNADTQYF
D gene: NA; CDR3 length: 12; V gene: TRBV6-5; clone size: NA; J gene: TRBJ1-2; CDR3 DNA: TGTGCCAGCAGAAACAGGGCCTATGGCTACACCTTC; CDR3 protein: CASRNRAYGYTF
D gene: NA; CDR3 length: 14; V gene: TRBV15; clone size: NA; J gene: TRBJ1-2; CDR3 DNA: TGTGCCACCAGCAGAGTAAACAGGGATGATGGCTACACCTTC; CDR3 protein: CATSRVNRDDGYTF
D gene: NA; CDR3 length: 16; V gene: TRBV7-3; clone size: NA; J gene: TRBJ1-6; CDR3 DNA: TGTGCCAGCAGCTTAACGGGCGGTGGGGGCAATTCACCCCTCCACTTT; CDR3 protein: CASSLTGGGGNSPLHF